This is a list of T cell receptor beta chains from one sample in a study of T cell responses to AZD1222 COVID-19 vaccine. Repertoires were generated with immunoSEQ multiplex PCR, while TCRdb's copy carries only in-frame clones and drops some. The table lists approximately 190,000 clones, over 70% of them singletons. The sample consisted of peripheral blood, taken on day 0 of MenACWY control vaccination. The receptors stem from an adult in good health. The CDR3 runs from the conserved cysteine through the conserved F or W. D genes are given only for firm matches. Rows may omit the clone size; those that give it use once, few, many or a size class.

>TRBJ2-2|TRBD1|16|-|TRBV11-2
TGTGCCAGCAGCTTAGTCCGGCAGGGGGTCACCGGGGAGCTGTTTTTT
CASSLVRQGVTGELFF
>TRBJ2-1|TRBD1|13|few|TRBV5-1
TGCGCCAGCAGGAAAACAGGGGACAATGAGCAGTTCTTC
CASRKTGDNEQFF
>TRBJ1-6|TRBD1|16|-|TRBV6-1
TGTGCCAGCAGTGAAAGGGGGACAGGGAAAAATTCACCCCTCCACTTT
CASSERGTGKNSPLHF
>TRBJ2-4|TRBD1|15|once|TRBV7-2
TGTGCCAGCAGCTTGGGACAGGGTACCAAAAACATTCAGTACTTC
CASSLGQGTKNIQYF
>TRBJ1-2|TRBD1|13|-|TRBV5-4
TGTGCCAGCAGTCGGACAGGGGGAGGTGGCTACACCTTC
CASSRTGGGGYTF
>TRBJ2-1|TRBD1|14|-|TRBV4-3
TGCGCCAGCAGCCAACAGGGGGCTAAGGATGAGCAGTTCTTC
CASSQQGAKDEQFF
>TRBJ1-2|-|15|-|TRBV27
TGTGCCAGCAGTTTAATTTTCGGCAGTTCGAATGGCTACACCTTC
CASSLIFGSSNGYTF
>TRBJ1-5|-|13|-|TRBV5-1
TGCGCCAGCAGCGAACATGGTAATCAGCCCCAGCATTTT
CASSEHGNQPQHF
>TRBJ1-6|-|14|few|TRBV7-9
TGTGCCAGCGCCTCTGTCCAGGGGAATTCACCCCTCCACTTT
CASASVQGNSPLHF
>TRBJ1-3|-|15|few|TRBV14
TGTGCCAGCAGCCCGAGGACTTTCTCTGGAAACACCATATATTTT
CASSPRTFSGNTIYF
>TRBJ1-1|-|13|-|TRBV7-9
TGTGCCAGCAGCTCAGGGGTGAACACTGAAGCTTTCTTT
CASSSGVNTEAFF
>TRBJ2-2|-|13|-|TRBV19
TGTGCCAGTAGTGCGGGACTTACCGGGGAGCTGTTTTTT
CASSAGLTGELFF
>TRBJ2-2|-|15|-|TRBV4-2
TGTGCCAGCAGCCAGGGACACTCTGGGACCGGGGAGCTGTTTTTT
CASSQGHSGTGELFF
>TRBJ1-1|-|16|-|TRBV28
TGTGCCAGCAGTTTAGGCCGTCAGGGGCGAAACACTGAAGCTTTCTTT
CASSLGRQGRNTEAFF
>TRBJ2-6|-|15|once|TRBV3-1/TRBV3-2
TGTGCCAGCAGCATCGATCTAGCTGGGGCCAACGTCCTGACTTTC
CASSIDLAGANVLTF
>TRBJ1-1|-|12|-|TRBV4-2
TGTGCCAGCAGCCAAGCCGGGGACGAGGCTTTCTTT
CASSQAGDEAFF
>TRBJ2-7|-|12|few|TRBV28
TGTGCCAGCAGTTCCTCTCGGTACGAGCAGTACTTC
CASSSSRYEQYF